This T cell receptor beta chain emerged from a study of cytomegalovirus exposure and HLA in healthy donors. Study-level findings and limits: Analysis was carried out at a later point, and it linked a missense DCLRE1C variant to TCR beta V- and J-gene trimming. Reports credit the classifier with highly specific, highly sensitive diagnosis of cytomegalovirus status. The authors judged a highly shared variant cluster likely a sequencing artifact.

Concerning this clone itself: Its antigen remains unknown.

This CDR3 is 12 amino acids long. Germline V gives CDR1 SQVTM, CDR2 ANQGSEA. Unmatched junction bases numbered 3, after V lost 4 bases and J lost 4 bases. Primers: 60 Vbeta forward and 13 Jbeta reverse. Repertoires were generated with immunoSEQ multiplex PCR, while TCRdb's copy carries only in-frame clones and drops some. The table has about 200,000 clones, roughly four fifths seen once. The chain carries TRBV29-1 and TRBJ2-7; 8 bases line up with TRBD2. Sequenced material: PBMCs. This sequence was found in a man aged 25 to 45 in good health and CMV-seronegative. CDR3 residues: CSVGSGSYEQYF. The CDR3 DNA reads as TGCAGCGTTGGCAGCGGGAGTTACGAGCAGTACTTC.